The 30 T cell receptor beta chains given below trace back to one sample, sequenced in a study of graft-versus-host responses after intestinal transplantation. Sequenced by immunoSEQ multiplex PCR; TCRdb stores in-frame clones only, minus some. The data hold around 14,000 clones, with 90% to 95% observed a single time. The sample in question was PBMCs, obtained 9 days after transplant. The receptors were sampled from a human patient who received an intestinal transplant, so some T cells may come from the graft donor.

The rearrangement links TRBV10-3 to TRBJ2-2; D is undetermined. Germline CDR1 reads ENHRY; CDR2 reads SYGVKD. There are 14 residues in the CDR3. With 5 bases removed from V and 3 bases from J, the gap between germline ends came to 10 bases. The CDR3, as DNA: TGTGCCATCAGTATGATTCTAGACACCGGGGAGCTGTTTTTT. This gives the protein CAISMILDTGELFF.

The J gene is TRBJ1-2, the V gene TRBV7-8; 7 positions match TRBD1. Looked up from germline, CDR1 is SGHVS and CDR2 is FQNEAQ. V shed 1 base and J 4 bases; nucleotides not matched to a gene: 9. This CDR3 spans 16 amino acids. CDR3 bases: TGTGCCAGCAGCTTAGATGTTGGGACAGCCTCCTATGGCTACACCTTC. Protein sequence: CASSLDVGTASYGYTF.

The chain combines TRBV5-1 with TRBJ2-3; the D gene could be TRBD1 or TRBD2 (5 bases each). With 2 bases removed from V and 1 base from J, the gap between germline ends came to 11 bases. CDR3 length: 15 amino acids. Germline V gene data show CDR1 as SGHRS and CDR2 as YFSETQ. The chain's CDR3 is CASSFKGPRTDTQYF. CDR3 bases: TGCGCCAGCAGCTTCAAGGGACCGCGCACAGATACGCAGTATTTT.

The chain carries TRBV27 and TRBJ1-1; no reliable D call. The CDR3 is 13 amino acids. V lost 8 bases to trimming and J lost 5 bases, with 15 bases between them. The V gene's germline CDR1 is MNHEY and CDR2 SMNVEV (reference sequence). CDR3 protein: CASCGQSGTEAFF. CDR3 DNA: TGTGCCAGCTGCGGTCAGTCTGGGACTGAAGCTTTCTTT.

This chain links TRBV27 with TRBJ2-2; D unresolved. The germline V gene encodes CDR1 MNHEY and CDR2 SMNVEV (reference sequence). V lost 5 bases and J 2 bases, leaving 6 bases between the germline ends. This CDR3 is built from 13 residues. CDR3 coding DNA: TGTGCCAGCAGTCCCGCCAACACCGGGGAGCTGTTTTTT. It specifies CASSPANTGELFF.

V is TRBV5-8 and J is TRBJ2-7; 12 bases are a match to TRBD2. CDR1 is SGHTS, CDR2 YDEGEE, per germline. The CDR3 is 15 amino acids. The ends lost 4 bases at V and 4 bases at J; junction bases unmatched: 6. The CDR3 here is CASSTGTSGYYEQYF. The DNA of the CDR3 is TGTGCCAGCAGCACCGGGACTAGCGGGTATTACGAGCAGTACTTC.

V is TRBV7-9 and J is TRBJ2-5, with no clear D. In germline, CDR1 is SEHNR, CDR2 FQNEAQ (reference sequence). V lost 8 bases and J 1 base, leaving 14 bases between the germline ends. The CDR3 loop spans 14 amino acids. The CDR3 is CASRRDGRQETQYF. The DNA for the CDR3 is TGTGCCAGCCGGCGAGACGGCCGCCAAGAGACCCAGTACTTC.

The rearrangement uses TRBV9 and TRBJ2-1; D is uncertain. This CDR3 is built from 17 residues. Trimming left V 0 bases short and J 1 base short, with 14 bases between. The V gene's germline CDR1 is SGDLS and CDR2 YYNGEE. The CDR3, as DNA: TGTGCCAGCAGCGTAGGAGTTAGATTGGGTTCCTACAATGAGCAGTTCTTC. Translating it yields CASSVGVRLGSYNEQFF.

A single count supports this clone. The V and J genes are TRBV7-9 and TRBJ1-1, with 8 bases identical to TRBD1. Germline trimming cut 5 bases from V and 5 bases from J; bases unmatched to any gene: 7. Per germline, CDR1 SEHNR and CDR2 FQNEAQ (reference sequence). The CDR3 runs 14 residues. Here the CDR3 reads CASSPGTGGTEAFF. Here the CDR3 DNA reads TGTGCCAGCAGCCCCGGGACAGGAGGGACTGAAGCTTTCTTT.

The V and J genes are TRBV20-1 and TRBJ2-1; TRBD2 is a possible D gene (6 bases). V shed 5 bases and J shed 8 bases, with 10 bases lying between them. CDR1 DFQATT and CDR2 SNEGSKA come from the germline V gene (reference sequence). The CDR3 runs to 11 residues. The CDR3 DNA follows: TGCAGTGCTGGTGGGGGGTATGAGCAGTTCTTC. Its translation: CSAGGGYEQFF.

The rearrangement links TRBV10-2 to TRBJ1-5; 9 bases agree with TRBD1. CDR1 and CDR2 (germline): WSHSY, SAAADI. The CDR3 contains 15 residues. The junction had 8 bases not matched to a gene; V was cut back by 6 bases and J by 5 bases. The CDR3 sequence is CASSYGQGSYQPQHF. The CDR3 DNA is TGCGCCAGCAGCTACGGACAGGGGAGCTATCAGCCCCAGCATTTT.

The chain has TRBV2 and TRBJ2-7, with 8 bases lining up with TRBD1. Trimming removed 4 bases from V and 2 bases from J; junction bases left unmatched: 4. Germline lookup yields CDR1 SNHLY and CDR2 FYNNEI. This CDR3 is built from 14 residues. The CDR3 sequence is CASSVQGVTYEQYF. The CDR3 DNA is TGTGCCAGCAGTGTACAGGGGGTTACCTACGAGCAGTACTTC.

The CDR3 DNA is TGTGCCAGCAGCTTTCGGACAGCCAACTATGGCTACACCTTC. It specifies CASSFRTANYGYTF. The chain carries TRBV5-6 and TRBJ1-2, with a weak D call TRBD1 (6 bases). CDR1 and CDR2 (germline): SGHDT, YYEEEE. This CDR3 region has 14 residues. Trimming shortened V by 2 bases and J by 2 bases, and 10 bases separated the two germline ends.

This chain links TRBV7-9 with TRBJ1-1; D gene ambiguous. Germline V gene data show CDR1 as SEHNR and CDR2 as FQNEAQ (reference sequence). This CDR3 spans 18 amino acids. Trimming removed 2 bases at V and 1 base at J, with 20 bases between. The CDR3 region has the DNA TGTGCCAGCAGCTTACGTTTGCGGGCGGTCCTAGGGAACACTGAAGCTTTCTTT. Translation gives CASSLRLRAVLGNTEAFF.

The J gene is TRBJ2-3, the V gene TRBV7-2; 12 bases agree with TRBD2. The germline V gene encodes CDR1 SGHTA and CDR2 FQGNSA. The CDR3 sequence is 19 residues long. Unmatched junction bases numbered 10, after V lost 2 bases and J lost 1 base. CDR3 residues: CASSLPGLAGSQCTDTQYF. CDR3 DNA: TGTGCCAGCAGCTTACCGGGACTAGCGGGTTCACAGTGCACAGATACGCAGTATTTT.

The chain recombines TRBV5-4 with TRBJ2-3; TRBD2 matches 10 bases. Germline V lookup: CDR1 SGHNT, CDR2 YYREEE (reference sequence). V was pared by 3 bases and J by 3 bases, with 4 bases of the junction left unmatched. The CDR3 has 15 residues. The DNA for the CDR3 is TGTGCCAGCAGCTCCTTACTAGCGGGAACAGATACGCAGTATTTT. Protein sequence: CASSSLLAGTDTQYF.

The V call is TRBV9, the J call TRBJ2-4; 7 bases are shared with TRBD2. The CDR3 totals 15 residues. CDR1 is SGDLS, CDR2 YYNGEE, per germline. Trimming took 2 bases from V and 6 from J; bases not matched to a gene: 8. CDR3 sequence: CASSVGTIGPNIQYF. The CDR3 DNA sequence: TGTGCCAGCAGCGTCGGGACTATAGGCCCAAACATTCAGTACTTC. The full variable domain, with the rest looked up from reference TRBV9 and TRBJ2-4, is DSGVTQTPKHLITATGQRVTLRCSPRSGDLSVYWYQQSLDQGLQFLIQYYNGEERAKGNILERFSAQQFPDLHSELNLSSLELGDSALYFCASSVGTIGPNIQYFGAGTRLSVL.

This rearrangement joins TRBV29-1 to TRBJ2-1; D gene ambiguous. In germline, CDR1 is SQVTM, CDR2 ANQGSEA. The germline V and J ends were trimmed by 4 bases and 0 bases, with 7 bases remaining between them. This CDR3 spans 13 amino acids. The CDR3 loop is CSVVGSSYNEQFF. As DNA, the CDR3 is TGCAGCGTTGTGGGAAGCTCCTACAATGAGCAGTTCTTC.

Of note for this clone: The junction differs from germline at one of its ends, possibly a read error. V usage is TRBV7-7 and J usage is TRBJ2-5; D could derive from TRBD1 or TRBD2 (6 bases each). CDR1 SSHAT and CDR2 FNYEAQ come from the germline V gene (reference sequence). The CDR3 is made up of 15 amino acids. CDR3 protein: CASSPGEAWWETQYF. In DNA, the CDR3 is TGTGCTAGCAGCCCAGGGGAGGCCTGGTGGGAGACCCAGTACTTC.

The DNA for the CDR3 is TGTGCCAGCAGCACAAATCCGGTGGCGGGTCCGGGGAATGAGCAGTTCTTC. Its translation is CASSTNPVAGPGNEQFF. The V gene is TRBV9, the J gene TRBJ2-1; D is perhaps TRBD2 (5 bases). The CDR3 runs 17 residues. Between the trimmed V and J ends, which lost 4 bases and 7 bases, there was a span of 24 bases. CDR1 and CDR2 from the germline V gene are SGDLS and YYNGEE.

This sequence joins TRBV19 and TRBJ2-3, with D perhaps TRBD2 (6 bases). Per germline, CDR1 LNHDA and CDR2 SQIVND (reference sequence). Trimming took 1 base from V and 4 from J, leaving 12 bases between them. CDR3 length equals 15 residues. The CDR3 coding sequence is TGTGCCAGTAGTATAGGTTCGTGGGGGGCAGATACGCAGTATTTT. Its translation: CASSIGSWGADTQYF.

This clone was observed a single time. J is TRBJ1-2 and V is TRBV4-2; D gene unclear. V dropped 7 bases and J dropped 5 bases, with 11 bases sitting between them. This CDR3 region has 12 residues. The V gene's germline CDR1 is LGHNA and CDR2 YNFKEQ. CDR3 bases: TGTGCCAGCACCCCCCCCAAATATGGCTACACCTTC. Encoded protein: CASTPPKYGYTF.

The chain carries TRBV7-9 and TRBJ2-2; the D is unclear. This CDR3 has 13 residues. The V gene lost 0 bases and the J gene lost 6 bases, with 5 bases spanning the gap. The germline V gene has CDR1 SEHNR and CDR2 FQNEAQ (reference sequence). CDR3 nucleotide sequence: TGTGCCAGCAGCTTAGCTTATTCCGGGGAGCTGTTTTTT. Translation gives CASSLAYSGELFF.

The CDR3 protein is CASSLDKGQPQHF. Here the CDR3 DNA reads TGTGCCAGCAGCTTAGATAAGGGCCAGCCCCAGCATTTT. The genes are TRBV7-9 and TRBJ1-5; D remains unclear. The length of the CDR3 is 13 residues. Germline V gene sequence: CDR1 SEHNR, CDR2 FQNEAQ (reference sequence). V gave up 1 base and J gave up 7 bases, with 8 bases separating them.

V usage is TRBV5-6 and J usage is TRBJ1-2; D unclear. The length of the CDR3 is 16 residues. V lost 2 bases to trimming and J lost 4 bases, with 18 bases between them. In germline, CDR1 is SGHDT, CDR2 YYEEEE. The CDR3 loop reads CASSFETASGRYGYTF. As DNA, the CDR3 is TGTGCCAGCAGCTTTGAGACTGCCTCAGGACGCTATGGCTACACCTTC.

The chain has TRBV7-9 and TRBJ2-5; D is ambiguous. Between the trimmed V and J ends, which lost 5 bases and 4 bases, there was a span of 20 bases. The CDR3 length is 16 residues. Germline lookup yields CDR1 SEHNR and CDR2 FQNEAQ (reference sequence). DNA for the CDR3: TGTGCCAGCAGCCCCCCCCATCGCAGGACGCGAGAGACCCAGTACTTC. Translating gives CASSPPHRRTRETQYF.

The CDR3 reads CASSSRVSYEQYF. In DNA, the CDR3 is TGTGCCAGCAGCTCCAGGGTATCCTACGAGCAGTACTTC. The V and J genes are TRBV7-9 and TRBJ2-7, with D perhaps matching TRBD1 (5 bases). Trimming pared 4 bases from V and 1 base from J, leaving 8 bases between. This CDR3 comprises 13 residues. Germline values: CDR1 SEHNR, CDR2 FQNEAQ (reference sequence).

The chain employs TRBV20-1 and TRBJ2-7; D not resolved. Germline V gives CDR1 DFQATT, CDR2 SNEGSKA (reference sequence). The CDR3 totals 11 residues. V lost 2 bases and J 7 bases, leaving 9 bases between the germline ends. The CDR3 region is CSARRLREQYF. The CDR3 coding sequence is TGCAGTGCTAGACGCCTTCGGGAGCAGTACTTC.

This chain links TRBV30 with TRBJ2-2; D gene ambiguous. V was trimmed by 6 bases and J by 1 base, leaving 12 bases between them. CDR1 GTSNPN and CDR2 SVGIG come from the germline V gene (reference sequence). The CDR3 extends over 14 amino acids. CDR3 sequence reads: CACQPDLNTGELFF. The DNA of the CDR3 is TGTGCCTGCCAACCGGATTTGAACACCGGGGAGCTGTTTTTT.

The CDR3 region has the DNA TGCAGCGTTGTTTTCCGACGGACAGGGCCCTACTGGACAGATACGCAGTATTTT. Encoded protein: CSVVFRRTGPYWTDTQYF. V usage is TRBV29-1 and J usage is TRBJ2-3, with 8 bases that match TRBD1. Trimming at V came to 4 bases and at J to 3 bases, leaving 18 bases not matched to a gene. The germline V gene has CDR1 SQVTM and CDR2 ANQGSEA. This CDR3 is built from 18 residues.